A single sample is the source of the 26 T cell receptor beta chains below, sequenced in a study of T cell repertoires in cytomegalovirus infection. TCRdb reanalysed the reads using MiXCR and keeps one entry per CDR3 protein. The sample holds approximately 500,000 distinct CDR3 sequences; about 11% are singletons and the top ten take roughly a tenth. Sequencing used PBMCs. The source is a human donor in good health (CMV status not recorded). Some clones in this sample may be carry-over from other donors' samples.

This clonotype was picked up a small number of times. The chain uses TRBV5-4 and TRBJ2-5; tentatively, D is TRBD2 (5 bases). The ends were cut back, 0 bases at V and 4 bases at J, with 10 bases in the middle. Germline V gene data show CDR1 as SGHNT and CDR2 as YYREEE (reference sequence). The CDR3 totals 14 residues. CDR3 in DNA: TGTGCCAGCAGCTTGGAAGCTAGCTCAGAGACCCAGTACTTC. Amino acids: CASSLEASSETQYF.

V usage is TRBV9 and J usage is TRBJ2-1; 13 bases are a match to TRBD2. V shed 4 bases and J 6 bases; nucleotides not matched to a gene: 4. The CDR3 has 15 residues. Germline V gene lookup returns CDR1 SGDLS and CDR2 YYNGEE. CDR3 in amino acids: CASSTSGRAGNEQFF. The CDR3 DNA sequence: TGTGCCAGCAGCACTAGCGGGAGGGCTGGCAATGAGCAGTTCTTC. Full variable domain (missing parts from reference TRBV9 and TRBJ2-1): DSGVTQTPKHLITATGQRVTLRCSPRSGDLSVYWYQQSLDQGLQFLIQYYNGEERAKGNILERFSAQQFPDLHSELNLSSLELGDSALYFCASSTSGRAGNEQFFGPGTRLTVL.

This clonotype has just a few counts. V gene TRBV10-3 combines with J gene TRBJ2-3, with D possibly TRBD1 on 6 matching bases. V was pared by 5 bases and J by 5 bases, with 11 bases between. In germline, CDR1 is ENHRY, CDR2 SYGVKD. This CDR3 region has 13 residues. The CDR3 DNA is TGTGCCATCAGTCAGGGGTTGGGAGATACGCAGTATTTT. It translates to CAISQGLGDTQYF.

This clonotype has ten or more counts. V and J are TRBV10-3 and TRBJ1-4, with D unclear. V lost 3 bases to trimming and J lost 5 bases, with 13 bases between them. This CDR3 has 15 amino acids. Germline CDR1 reads ENHRY; CDR2 reads SYGVKD. CDR3 in amino acids: CAISESPGPNEKLFF. The CDR3 DNA reads TGTGCCATCAGTGAATCTCCAGGCCCCAATGAAAAACTGTTTTTT.

J is TRBJ2-7 and V is TRBV2; D is unresolved. Trimming removed 2 bases from V and 4 bases from J, with 6 bases in between. CDR3 size: 12 residues. CDR1 SNHLY and CDR2 FYNNEI come from the germline V gene. The CDR3 region has the DNA TGTGCCAGCAGTGAATTGGTATACGAGCAGTACTTC. This translates into CASSELVYEQYF.

This clonotype was observed many times. The V gene is TRBV11-1, the J gene TRBJ2-1; the D gene is possibly TRBD2 (6 bases). Between the trimmed V and J ends, which lost 3 bases and 1 base, there was a span of 13 bases. CDR3 length: 16 amino acids. The V gene's germline CDR1 is SGHAT and CDR2 FQDESV (reference sequence). CDR3 in DNA: TGTGCCAGCAGCTTGAGGCTAGCGCTTTCCTACAATGAGCAGTTCTTC. Translated: CASSLRLALSYNEQFF.

This clonotype appeared many times. The chain is built from TRBV6-5 and TRBJ1-1; 8 bases fit TRBD1. The V segment lost 5 bases and the J segment 0 bases; nucleotides outside the gene matches: 5. Germline CDR1 is MNHEY and CDR2 is SVGAGI. This CDR3 contains 15 residues. CDR3 DNA: TGTGCCAGCAGTCCGACAGGGGTCCTGAACACTGAAGCTTTCTTT. This translates into CASSPTGVLNTEAFF.

The gene calls are TRBV29-1 and TRBJ1-2, with D uncertain. V dropped 0 bases and J dropped 8 bases, with 10 bases sitting between them. Per germline, CDR1 SQVTM and CDR2 ANQGSEA. CDR3 length equals 12 residues. The CDR3: CSVEDRLGGYTF. The DNA for the CDR3 is TGCAGCGTTGAAGATCGGCTAGGGGGCTACACCTTC.

Many counts were recorded for this clonotype. The chain couples TRBV12-3 or TRBV12-4 to TRBJ1-1; 7 nucleotides match TRBD1. The CDR3 spans 13 residues. With 9 bases clipped from V and 6 bases from J, the junction kept 10 bases outside the gene matches. For the CDR3, the DNA is TGTGCCAGTGGAGGGGACAGAGTGTCTGAAGCTTTCTTT. Its protein product is CASGGDRVSEAFF.

This clonotype was seen ten or more times. The chain employs TRBV7-8 and TRBJ2-2; possible D gene TRBD2, 6 bases. V was shortened by 5 bases and J by 5 bases, with 18 bases between the two germline ends. The germline gives CDR1 SGHVS, CDR2 FQNEAQ. This CDR3 has 16 residues. The CDR3 region has the DNA TGTGCCAGCAGCACAGCCGGCCCGGGGGAAACCGGGGAGCTGTTTTTT. Its protein is CASSTAGPGETGELFF. Supplemented by reference TRBV7-8 and TRBJ2-2, the full variable domain reads GAGVSQSPRYKVAKRGQDVALRCDPISGHVSLFWYQQALGQGPEFLTYFQNEAQLDKSGLPSDRFFAERPEGSVSTLKIQRTQQEDSAVYLCASSTAGPGETGELFFGEGSRLTVL.

The table lists this clonotype with a few counts. The rearrangement links TRBV19 to TRBJ1-1; D perhaps matches TRBD1 (5 bases). Germline V gives CDR1 LNHDA, CDR2 SQIVND (reference sequence). The CDR3 is 15 amino acids. The V end lost 2 bases, the J end lost 2 bases, and 12 bases lay between the germline ends. Here the CDR3 DNA reads TGTGCCAGTAGTATATTTAGGGGACGAAACACTGAAGCTTTCTTT. Residues: CASSIFRGRNTEAFF.

This clonotype was counted ten times or more. Germline and junction disagree at one end, which may indicate a read error. This chain joins TRBV28 and TRBJ2-5; tentative D call: TRBD2 (6 bases). The CDR3 spans 11 residues. In germline, CDR1 is MDHEN, CDR2 SYDVKM. As DNA, the CDR3 is TGTGCCAGCAGCCGCTTGACTAGTAGTAGCTTC. Residues: CASSRLTSSSF.

V is TRBV5-6 and J is TRBJ2-3; 7 nucleotides match TRBD1. With V trimmed by 0 bases and J by 6 bases, 4 bases remained unmatched. This CDR3 has 14 amino acids. Germline V gene sequence: CDR1 SGHDT, CDR2 YYEEEE. CDR3 in amino acids: CASSLGQGWDTQYF. The CDR3 DNA reads as TGTGCCAGCAGCTTGGGACAGGGATGGGATACGCAGTATTTT.

The chain uses TRBV7-9 and TRBJ1-5; D unclear. The CDR3 length is 14 residues. The V gene lost 5 bases and the J gene lost 0 bases, with 8 bases spanning the gap. The germline gives CDR1 SEHNR, CDR2 FQNEAQ (reference sequence). CDR3 bases: TGTGCCAGCAGCGCCCTTAATAGCAATCAGCCCCAGCATTTT. This sequence encodes CASSALNSNQPQHF.

Ten or more counts support this clonotype. The chain combines TRBV6-1 with TRBJ2-1; unclear D gene. The germline V gene encodes CDR1 MNHNS and CDR2 SASEGT. Deletions cut 0 bases from V and 6 bases from J, with 6 bases between. This CDR3 spans 13 amino acids. CDR3 sequence: CASSEAAINEQFF. Written as DNA, the CDR3 is TGTGCCAGCAGTGAAGCGGCTATCAATGAGCAGTTCTTC.

This clonotype was counted ten times or more. The J gene is TRBJ1-6, the V gene TRBV11-2; D call uncertain. The CDR3 contains 17 residues. Germline CDR1 and CDR2: SGHAT and FQNNGV. The germline V and J ends were trimmed by 1 base and 8 bases, with 18 bases remaining between them. CDR3 nucleotide sequence: TGTGCCAGCAGCTTAGGGGGTGTAGGGTGGAGGGATTCACCCCTCCACTTT. It yields the protein CASSLGGVGWRDSPLHF.

This clonotype was counted only a few times. The chain couples TRBV29-1 to TRBJ2-7; no clear D. This CDR3 contains 14 residues. Germline-derived CDR1 and CDR2 are SQVTM and ANQGSEA. Deletions cut 2 bases from V and 0 bases from J, with 11 bases between. CDR3 coding DNA: TGCAGCGTTGAAAAGGCATCCGCCTCCTACGAGCAGTACTTC. It specifies CSVEKASASYEQYF.

In regard to this clonotype: A read error is possible here, since a much larger clone lies one base away. The chain uses TRBV6-2 or TRBV6-3 and TRBJ2-2, with 8 nucleotides matching TRBD1. CDR1 and CDR2 (germline): MNHEY, SVGEGT. The V gene end was trimmed by 7 bases and the J gene end by 3 bases; junction bases not matched to a gene: 10. The CDR3 is 16 amino acids. As DNA, the CDR3 is TGTGCCAGCACCCATGTGCAGGGGGCGGACACCGGGGAGCTGTTTTTT. Amino acid sequence: CASTHVQGADTGELFF.

This clonotype was recorded at least ten times. The rearrangement uses TRBV6-5 and TRBJ2-5; 10 nucleotides agree with TRBD2. J gave up 2 bases and V 4 bases, and 10 bases lay outside the gene matches. Per germline, CDR1 MNHEY and CDR2 SVGAGI. This CDR3 is built from 17 residues. CDR3 amino acids: CASSLRFRTSGQETQYF. As DNA, the CDR3 is TGTGCCAGCAGTTTACGATTCAGGACTAGCGGACAAGAGACCCAGTACTTC.

This clonotype was counted ten times or more. The rearrangement links TRBV7-8 to TRBJ2-3; a weak D match, TRBD1 (5 bases). Germline assignment: CDR1 SGHVS and CDR2 FQNEAQ. Trimming took 7 bases from V and 6 from J, leaving 20 bases between them. The CDR3 totals 15 residues. The CDR3 region is CASIPPAQGADTQYF. The CDR3 coding sequence is TGTGCCAGCATCCCGCCCGCGCAGGGTGCGGATACGCAGTATTTT.

The chain couples TRBV28 to TRBJ2-1; D remains ambiguous. Germline V gene lookup returns CDR1 MDHEN and CDR2 SYDVKM. V dropped 6 bases and J dropped 3 bases, with 12 bases sitting between them. There are 14 residues in the CDR3. CDR3 protein: CASSNEADYNEQFF. The CDR3 DNA is TGTGCCAGCAGCAACGAGGCCGACTACAATGAGCAGTTCTTC.

In its sample, this clonotype was seen many times. V gene TRBV7-2 combines with J gene TRBJ2-4, with 9 bases aligning to TRBD1. The V gene end was trimmed by 5 bases and the J gene end by 9 bases; junction bases not matched to a gene: 11. Germline V lookup: CDR1 SGHTA, CDR2 FQGNSA. The CDR3 has 15 residues. The CDR3 loop is CASSIPGQGSFIQYF. The CDR3 nucleotides are TGTGCCAGCAGCATACCGGGACAGGGAAGCTTCATTCAGTACTTC. Looking up the rest from reference TRBV7-2 and TRBJ2-4 gives the full variable domain: GAGVSQSPSNKVTEKGKDVELRCDPISGHTALYWYRQSLGQGLEFLIYFQGNSAPDKSGLPSDRFSAERTGGSVSTLTIQRTQQEDSAVYLCASSIPGQGSFIQYFGAGTRLSVL.

This clonotype has a handful of counts. The gene calls are TRBV20-1 and TRBJ1-3, with a tentative D call TRBD1 (6 bases). This CDR3 spans 15 amino acids. V was cut by 5 bases and J by 3 bases, with 17 bases left in between. CDR1 and CDR2 from the germline V gene are DFQATT and SNEGSKA (reference sequence). CDR3 bases: TGCAGTGCTCATAGGGGGGGGGCATATGGAAACACCATATATTTT. It is translated as CSAHRGGAYGNTIYF.

The chain carries TRBV20-1 and TRBJ2-3; no definite D call. Trimming removed 8 bases at V and 0 bases at J, with 12 bases between. CDR1 is DFQATT, CDR2 SNEGSKA, per germline (reference sequence). This CDR3 region has 13 residues. CDR3 sequence reads: CSLIKASTDTQYF. Here the CDR3 DNA reads TGCAGTCTAATCAAGGCGAGCACAGATACGCAGTATTTT.

This clonotype was observed at least ten times. CDR3 DNA sequence: TGTGCCAGCAACCCTGATAGGGCCGGGGAGCTGTTTTTT. Protein sequence: CASNPDRAGELFF. V usage is TRBV6-2 or TRBV6-3 and J usage is TRBJ2-2; D is undetermined. V gave up 7 bases and J gave up 6 bases, with 12 bases separating them. The germline V gene encodes CDR1 MNHEY and CDR2 SVGEGT. The CDR3 covers 13 residues.

This clonotype showed up many times. The rearrangement links TRBV7-9 to TRBJ1-6; D is possibly TRBD1 (6 bases). The germline V and J ends were trimmed by 3 bases and 8 bases, with 14 bases remaining between them. The CDR3 is made up of 15 amino acids. CDR1 SEHNR and CDR2 FQNEAQ come from the germline V gene (reference sequence). The CDR3 DNA reads TGTGCCAGCAGCTTCCTTGGGGGCAAAGATTCACCCCTCCACTTT. Translated: CASSFLGGKDSPLHF.